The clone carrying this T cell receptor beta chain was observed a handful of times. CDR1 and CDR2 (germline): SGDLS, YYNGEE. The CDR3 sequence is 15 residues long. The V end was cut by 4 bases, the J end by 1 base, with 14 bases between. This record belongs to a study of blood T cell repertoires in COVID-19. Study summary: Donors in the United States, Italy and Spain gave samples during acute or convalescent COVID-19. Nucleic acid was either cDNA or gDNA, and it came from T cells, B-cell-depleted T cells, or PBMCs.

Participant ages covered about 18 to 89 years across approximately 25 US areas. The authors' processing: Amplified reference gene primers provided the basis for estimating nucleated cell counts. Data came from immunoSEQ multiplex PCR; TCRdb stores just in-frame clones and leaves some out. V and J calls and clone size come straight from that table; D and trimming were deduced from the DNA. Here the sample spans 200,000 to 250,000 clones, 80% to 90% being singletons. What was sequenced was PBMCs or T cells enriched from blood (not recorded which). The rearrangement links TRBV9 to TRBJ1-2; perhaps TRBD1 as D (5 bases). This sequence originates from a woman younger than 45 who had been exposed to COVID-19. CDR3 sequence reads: CASSPRVGGNYGYTF. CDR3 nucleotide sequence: TGTGCCAGCAGCCCCAGGGTCGGGGGTAACTATGGCTACACCTTC.